This T cell receptor beta chain was identified during a study of blood T cell repertoires in COVID-19. Study in general: T cells, B-cell-depleted T cells, or PBMCs supplied cDNA or gDNA.

The CDR3 runs to 13 residues. This clone occurred once. Among Cohort 3 donors, those recovered had two negative PCRs, clearance, or symptom resolution. In the original analysis: Reference gene primer amplification gave nucleated cell count estimates. Sequencing was performed with immunoSEQ multiplex PCR; in TCRdb, only in-frame clones are kept and a portion is missing. The DNA was the basis for D and trimming; V, J and clone size are from that table. The sample yields 400,000 to 450,000 clones, roughly nine tenths seen once. The sample taken for sequencing was PBMCs or T cells enriched from blood (not recorded which). The chain carries TRBV21-1 and TRBJ1-4. TRBV21-1 constitutes a pseudogene. This TCR came from a young man who had recovered from COVID-19. CDR3 bases: TGTGCCAGCAGCAAAGGGGCGGGAGTAAAACTGTTTTTT. Amino acids: CASSKGAGVKLFF.